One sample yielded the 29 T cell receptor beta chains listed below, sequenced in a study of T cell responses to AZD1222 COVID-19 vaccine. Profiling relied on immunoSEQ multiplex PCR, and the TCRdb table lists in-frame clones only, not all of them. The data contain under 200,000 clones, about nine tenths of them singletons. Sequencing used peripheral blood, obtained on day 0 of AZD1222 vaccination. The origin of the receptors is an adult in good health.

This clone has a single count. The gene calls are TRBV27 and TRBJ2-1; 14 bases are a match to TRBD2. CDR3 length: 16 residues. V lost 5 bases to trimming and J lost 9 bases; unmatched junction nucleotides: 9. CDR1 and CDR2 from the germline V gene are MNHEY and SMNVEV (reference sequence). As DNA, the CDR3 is TGTGCCAGCAGTCCGACCGGGACTAGCGGGGGTAGTGAGCAGTTCTTC. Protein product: CASSPTGTSGGSEQFF.

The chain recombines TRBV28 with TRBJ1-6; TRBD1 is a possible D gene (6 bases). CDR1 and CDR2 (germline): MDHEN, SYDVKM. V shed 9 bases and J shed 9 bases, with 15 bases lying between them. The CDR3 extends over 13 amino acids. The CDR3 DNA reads TGTGCCAGTTGGACCGGGGGCGGTTCACCCCTCCACTTT. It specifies CASWTGGGSPLHF.

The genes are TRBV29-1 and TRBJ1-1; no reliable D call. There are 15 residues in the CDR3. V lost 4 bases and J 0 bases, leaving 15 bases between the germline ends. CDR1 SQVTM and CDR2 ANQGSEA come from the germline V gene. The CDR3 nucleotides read TGCAGCGTTGGCCCTGCAACAGAAGTGAACACTGAAGCTTTCTTT. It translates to CSVGPATEVNTEAFF.

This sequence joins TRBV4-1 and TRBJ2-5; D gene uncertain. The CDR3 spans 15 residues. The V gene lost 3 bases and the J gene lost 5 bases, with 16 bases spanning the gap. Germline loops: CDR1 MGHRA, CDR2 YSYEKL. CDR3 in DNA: TGCGCCAGCAGCCATCTCACTCAGAGAAGGGAGACCCAGTACTTC. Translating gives CASSHLTQRRETQYF.

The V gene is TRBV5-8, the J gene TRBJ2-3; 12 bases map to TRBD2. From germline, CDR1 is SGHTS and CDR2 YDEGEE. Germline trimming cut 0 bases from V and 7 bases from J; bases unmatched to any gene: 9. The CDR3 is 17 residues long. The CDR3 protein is CASSLGLAGATGNTQYF. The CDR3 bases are TGTGCCAGCAGCTTGGGACTAGCGGGGGCTACGGGGAATACGCAGTATTTT. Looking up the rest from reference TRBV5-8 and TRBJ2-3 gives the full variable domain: EAGVTQSPTHLIKTRGQQATLRCSPISGHTSVYWYQQALGLGLQFLLWYDEGEERNRGNFPPRFSGRQFPNYSSELNVNALELEDSALYLCASSLGLAGATGNTQYFGPGTRLTVL.

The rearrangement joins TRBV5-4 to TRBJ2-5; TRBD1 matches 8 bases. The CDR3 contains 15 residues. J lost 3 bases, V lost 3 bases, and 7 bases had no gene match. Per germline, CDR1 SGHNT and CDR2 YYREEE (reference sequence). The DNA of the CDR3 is TGTGCCAGCAGCTCGGCAGGGGGCGCGAAAGAGACCCAGTACTTC. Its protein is CASSSAGGAKETQYF.

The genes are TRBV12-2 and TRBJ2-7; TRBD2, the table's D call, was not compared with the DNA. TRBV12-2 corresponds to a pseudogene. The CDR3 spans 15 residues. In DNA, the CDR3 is TGTGCAAGTCGCTTATTTACTAGCGGGCTCTACGAGCAGTACTTC. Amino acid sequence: CASRLFTSGLYEQYF.

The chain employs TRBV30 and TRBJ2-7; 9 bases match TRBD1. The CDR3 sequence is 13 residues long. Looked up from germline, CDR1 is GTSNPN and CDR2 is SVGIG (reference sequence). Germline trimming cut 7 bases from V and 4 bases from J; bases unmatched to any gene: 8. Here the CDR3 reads CASSGTGNYEQYF. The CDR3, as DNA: TGTGCCTCGTCCGGGACAGGGAATTACGAGCAGTACTTC.

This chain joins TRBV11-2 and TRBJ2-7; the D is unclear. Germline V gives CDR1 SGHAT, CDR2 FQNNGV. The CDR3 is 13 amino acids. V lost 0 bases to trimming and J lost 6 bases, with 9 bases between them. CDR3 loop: CASSLDLGPEQYF. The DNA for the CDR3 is TGTGCCAGCAGCTTAGATCTTGGCCCCGAGCAGTACTTC.

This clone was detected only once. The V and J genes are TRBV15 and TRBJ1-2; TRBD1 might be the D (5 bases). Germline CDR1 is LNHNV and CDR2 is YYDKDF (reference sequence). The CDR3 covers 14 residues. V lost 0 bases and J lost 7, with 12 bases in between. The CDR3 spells CATSRDTGMGGYTF. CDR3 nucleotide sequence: TGTGCCACCAGCAGAGATACAGGTATGGGTGGCTACACCTTC.

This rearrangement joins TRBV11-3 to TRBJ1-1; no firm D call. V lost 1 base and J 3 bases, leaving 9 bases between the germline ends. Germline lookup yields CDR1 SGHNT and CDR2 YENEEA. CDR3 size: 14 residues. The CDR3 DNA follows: TGTGCCAGCAGCTTAGTTCCCTTACACACTGAAGCTTTCTTT. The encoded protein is CASSLVPLHTEAFF.

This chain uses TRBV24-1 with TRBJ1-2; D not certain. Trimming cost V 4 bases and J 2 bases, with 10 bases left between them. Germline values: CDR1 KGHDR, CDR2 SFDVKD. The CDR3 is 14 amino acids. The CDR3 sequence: CATSEPTENYGYTF. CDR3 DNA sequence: TGTGCCACCAGTGAGCCCACAGAGAACTATGGCTACACCTTC.

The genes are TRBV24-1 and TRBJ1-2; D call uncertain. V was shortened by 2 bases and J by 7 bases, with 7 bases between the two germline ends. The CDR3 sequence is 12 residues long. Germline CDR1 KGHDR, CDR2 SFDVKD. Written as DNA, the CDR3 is TGTGCCACCAGTGATTGGAGGTCTGGCTACACCTTC. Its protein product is CATSDWRSGYTF.

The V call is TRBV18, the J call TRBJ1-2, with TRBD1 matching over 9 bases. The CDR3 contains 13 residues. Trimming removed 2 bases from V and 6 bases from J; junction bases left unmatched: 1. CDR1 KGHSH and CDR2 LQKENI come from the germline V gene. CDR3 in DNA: TGTGCCAGCTCACCAGGGACAGGGCATGGCTACACCTTC. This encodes CASSPGTGHGYTF.

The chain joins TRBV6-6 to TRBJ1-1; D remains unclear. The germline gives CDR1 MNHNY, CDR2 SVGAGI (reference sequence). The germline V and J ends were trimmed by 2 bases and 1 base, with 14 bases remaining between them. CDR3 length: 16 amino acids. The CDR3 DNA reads TGTGCCAGCAGTTACCCGGCCGTCAGCAGGAACACTGAAGCTTTCTTT. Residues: CASSYPAVSRNTEAFF.

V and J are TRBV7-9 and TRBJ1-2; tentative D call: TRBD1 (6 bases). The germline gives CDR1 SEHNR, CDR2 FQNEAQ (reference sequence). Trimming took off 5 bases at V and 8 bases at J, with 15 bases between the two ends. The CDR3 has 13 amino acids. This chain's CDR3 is CASSAQQGFGYTF. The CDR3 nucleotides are TGTGCCAGCAGCGCACAACAGGGATTCGGCTACACCTTC. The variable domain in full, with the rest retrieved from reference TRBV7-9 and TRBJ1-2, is DTGVSQNPRHKITKRGQNVTFRCDPISEHNRLYWYRQTLGQGPEFLTYFQNEAQLEKSRLLSDRFSAERPKGSFSTLEIQRTEQGDSAMYLCASSAQQGFGYTFGSGTRLTVV.

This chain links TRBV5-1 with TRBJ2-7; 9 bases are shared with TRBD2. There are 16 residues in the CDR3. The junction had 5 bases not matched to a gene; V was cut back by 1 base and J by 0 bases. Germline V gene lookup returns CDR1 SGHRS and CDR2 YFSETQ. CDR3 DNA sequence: TGCGCCAGCAGCTTGAGGGCTAGCGGGGCCTCCTACGAGCAGTACTTC. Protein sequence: CASSLRASGASYEQYF.

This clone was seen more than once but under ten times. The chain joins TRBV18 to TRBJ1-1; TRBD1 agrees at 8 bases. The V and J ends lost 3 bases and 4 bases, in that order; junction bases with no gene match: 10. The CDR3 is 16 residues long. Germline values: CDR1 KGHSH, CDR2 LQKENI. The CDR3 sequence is CASSPSRTGPGTEAFF. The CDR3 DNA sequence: TGTGCCAGCTCACCCTCTAGGACAGGGCCAGGCACTGAAGCTTTCTTT.

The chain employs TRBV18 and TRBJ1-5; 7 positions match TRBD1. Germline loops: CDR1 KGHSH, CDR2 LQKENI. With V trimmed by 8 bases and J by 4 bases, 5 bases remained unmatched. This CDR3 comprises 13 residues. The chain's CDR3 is CASSGTANQPQHF. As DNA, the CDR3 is TGTGCCAGCAGCGGGACAGCTAATCAGCCCCAGCATTTT.

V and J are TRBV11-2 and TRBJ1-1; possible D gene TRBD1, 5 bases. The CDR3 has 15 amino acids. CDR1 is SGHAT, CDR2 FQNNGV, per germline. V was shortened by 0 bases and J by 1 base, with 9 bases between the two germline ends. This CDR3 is CASSLDLRGNTEAFF. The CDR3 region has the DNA TGTGCCAGCAGCTTAGATCTAAGGGGGAACACTGAAGCTTTCTTT.

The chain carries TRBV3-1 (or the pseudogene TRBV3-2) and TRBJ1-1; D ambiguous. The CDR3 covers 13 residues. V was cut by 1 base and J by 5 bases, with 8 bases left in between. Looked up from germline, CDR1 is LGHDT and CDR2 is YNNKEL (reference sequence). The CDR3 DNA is TGTGCCAGCAGCCAAGGGGATAGAACTGAAGCTTTCTTT. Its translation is CASSQGDRTEAFF.

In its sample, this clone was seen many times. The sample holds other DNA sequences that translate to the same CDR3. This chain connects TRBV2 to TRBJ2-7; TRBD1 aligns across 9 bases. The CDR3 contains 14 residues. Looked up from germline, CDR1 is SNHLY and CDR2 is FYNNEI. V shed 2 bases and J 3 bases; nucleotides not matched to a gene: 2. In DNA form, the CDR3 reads TGTGCCAGCAGTGAATCGGGACAGGGCTACGAGCAGTACTTC. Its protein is CASSESGQGYEQYF.

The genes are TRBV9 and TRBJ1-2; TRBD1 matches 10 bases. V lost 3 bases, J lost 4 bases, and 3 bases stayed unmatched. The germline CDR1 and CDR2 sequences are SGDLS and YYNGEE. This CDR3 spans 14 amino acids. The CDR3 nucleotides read TGTGCCAGCAGCGCGACAGGGGGCGGCTATGGCTACACCTTC. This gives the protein CASSATGGGYGYTF.

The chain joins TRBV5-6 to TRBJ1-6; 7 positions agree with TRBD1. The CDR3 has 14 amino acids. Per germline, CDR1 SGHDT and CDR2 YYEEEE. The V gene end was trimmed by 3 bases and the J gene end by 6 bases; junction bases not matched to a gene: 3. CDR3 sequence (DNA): TGTGCCAGCAGCTGGGACAGCCGTAATTCACCCCTCCACTTT. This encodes CASSWDSRNSPLHF.

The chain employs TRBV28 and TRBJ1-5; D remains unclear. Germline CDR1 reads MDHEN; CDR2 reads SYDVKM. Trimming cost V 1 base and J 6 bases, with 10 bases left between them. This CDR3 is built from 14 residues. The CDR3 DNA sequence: TGTGCCAGCAGTTTATCCAACGGTGGTCAGCCCCAGCATTTT. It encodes CASSLSNGGQPQHF. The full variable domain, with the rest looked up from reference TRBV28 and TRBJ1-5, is DVKVTQSSRYLVKRTGEKVFLECVQDMDHENMFWYRQDPGLGLRLIYFSYDVKMKEKGDIPEGYSVSREKKERFSLILESASTNQTSMYLCASSLSNGGQPQHFGDGTRLSIL.

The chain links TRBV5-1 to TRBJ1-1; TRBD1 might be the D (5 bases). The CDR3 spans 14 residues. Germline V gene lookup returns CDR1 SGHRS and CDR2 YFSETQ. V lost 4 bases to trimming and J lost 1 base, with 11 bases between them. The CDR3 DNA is TGCGCCAGCAGCCTGGGAGGGGAGAACACTGAAGCTTTCTTT. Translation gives CASSLGGENTEAFF.

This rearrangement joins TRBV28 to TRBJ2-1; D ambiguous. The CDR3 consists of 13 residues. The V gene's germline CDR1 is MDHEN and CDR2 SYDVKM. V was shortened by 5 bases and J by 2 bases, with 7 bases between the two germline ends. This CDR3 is CASSISTYNEQFF. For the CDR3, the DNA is TGTGCCAGCAGTATTTCAACCTACAATGAGCAGTTCTTC.

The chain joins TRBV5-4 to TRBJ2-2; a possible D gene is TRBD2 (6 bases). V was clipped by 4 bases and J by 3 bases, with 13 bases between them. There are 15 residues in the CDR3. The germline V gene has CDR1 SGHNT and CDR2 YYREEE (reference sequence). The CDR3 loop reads CASSEGGIYTGELFF. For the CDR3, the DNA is TGTGCCAGCAGCGAGGGAGGAATCTACACCGGGGAGCTGTTTTTT. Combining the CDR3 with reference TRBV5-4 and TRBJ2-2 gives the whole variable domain ETGVTQSPTHLIKTRGQQVTLRCSSQSGHNTVSWYQQALGQGPQFIFQYYREEENGRGNFPPRFSGLQFPNYSSELNVNALELDDSALYLCASSEGGIYTGELFFGEGSRLTVL.

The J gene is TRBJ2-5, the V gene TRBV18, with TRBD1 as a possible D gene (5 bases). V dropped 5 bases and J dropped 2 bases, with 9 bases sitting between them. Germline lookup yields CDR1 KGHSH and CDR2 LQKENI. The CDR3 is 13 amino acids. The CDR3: CASSIRTQETQYF. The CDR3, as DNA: TGTGCCAGCTCAATTAGGACACAAGAGACCCAGTACTTC.